Listed here are 32 T cell receptor beta chains from one sample, sequenced in a study of T cell changes during pregnancy in multiple sclerosis. Sequenced by immunoSEQ multiplex PCR; TCRdb stores in-frame clones only, minus some. The table shows over 55,000 clones, with 87% occurring only once. The source material was peripheral blood from another person, used as feeder cells. These receptors came from a human donor whose cells served as feeder cells for cultures in a pregnancy study.

V usage is TRBV7-9 and J usage is TRBJ1-4; 7 positions agree with TRBD1. V lost 0 bases to trimming and J lost 7 bases; unmatched junction nucleotides: 5. CDR3 length equals 15 residues. The germline V gene encodes CDR1 SEHNR and CDR2 FQNEAQ (reference sequence). The CDR3 here is CASSLAPGQTEKLFF. CDR3 nucleotide sequence: TGTGCCAGCAGCTTAGCCCCGGGACAGACTGAAAAACTGTTTTTT.

This chain joins TRBV7-2 and TRBJ2-1, with 7 bases aligning to TRBD1. The CDR3 totals 15 residues. The V gene end was trimmed by 1 base and the J gene end by 3 bases; junction bases not matched to a gene: 3. Germline CDR1 and CDR2: SGHTA and FQGNSA. The CDR3 loop reads CASSLDPGGYNEQFF. CDR3 in DNA: TGTGCCAGCAGCTTAGATCCAGGGGGCTACAATGAGCAGTTCTTC.

The chain recombines TRBV19 with TRBJ2-1, with a weak D call TRBD2 (5 bases). Germline CDR1 and CDR2: LNHDA and SQIVND (reference sequence). The CDR3 runs to 16 residues. Trimming stripped 5 bases from V and 0 bases from J, with 14 bases between. The CDR3 DNA reads as TGTGCCAGTAGTTTGGGAGAAGGGAGCTCCTACAATGAGCAGTTCTTC. As protein: CASSLGEGSSYNEQFF.

The genes are TRBV6-5 and TRBJ1-5, with 10 nucleotides matching TRBD1. The CDR3 consists of 14 residues. Germline V gives CDR1 MNHEY, CDR2 SVGAGI. V lost 2 bases to trimming and J lost 7 bases; unmatched junction nucleotides: 2. The CDR3 spells CASSYGTGDQPQHF. The CDR3 coding sequence is TGTGCCAGCAGTTACGGGACAGGGGACCAGCCCCAGCATTTT.

This clone appeared a few times. The J gene is TRBJ1-2, the V gene TRBV28; no definite D call. The CDR3 loop spans 12 amino acids. Per the germline V gene, CDR1 is MDHEN and CDR2 is SYDVKM. V lost 1 base and J 0 bases, leaving 0 bases between the germline ends. The CDR3, as DNA: TGTGCCAGCAGTTTATCTAACTATGGCTACACCTTC. Translation gives CASSLSNYGYTF.

This clone was picked up a small number of times. This chain links TRBV11-2 with TRBJ1-5; the D gene is possibly TRBD1 (6 bases). The CDR3 is made up of 13 amino acids. The ends were cut back, 5 bases at V and 7 bases at J, with 12 bases in the middle. Per germline, CDR1 SGHAT and CDR2 FQNNGV. Here the CDR3 DNA reads TGTGCCAGCAGCGCAGGAGACAGGCAGCCCCAGCATTTT. Translated, it gives CASSAGDRQPQHF.

The chain combines TRBV30 with TRBJ2-1; maybe TRBD2 (6 bases). Germline V gives CDR1 GTSNPN, CDR2 SVGIG (reference sequence). Between the trimmed V and J ends, which lost 1 base and 7 bases, there was a span of 14 bases. CDR3 size: 14 residues. This CDR3 is CAWSGGVGLNEQFF. DNA of the CDR3: TGTGCCTGGAGTGGCGGGGTGGGTCTGAATGAGCAGTTCTTC.

This sequence joins TRBV19 and TRBJ2-5; possibly TRBD1 for D (5 bases). Deletions cut 7 bases from V and 4 bases from J, with 16 bases between. Per germline, CDR1 LNHDA and CDR2 SQIVND (reference sequence). This CDR3 has 14 residues. CDR3 coding DNA: TGTGCCAGTAAACGGGCAGTAGGGGCAGAGACCCAGTACTTC. Its translation: CASKRAVGAETQYF.

This chain links TRBV12-2 with TRBJ1-4. TRBV12-2 corresponds to a pseudogene. This CDR3 is built from 15 residues. The CDR3 loop is CASRLERGTNEKLFF. CDR3 sequence (DNA): TGTGCAAGTCGCTTAGAGCGAGGGACTAATGAAAAACTGTTTTTT.

J is TRBJ2-7 and V is TRBV9, with unresolved D. Germline V gene data show CDR1 as SGDLS and CDR2 as YYNGEE. The CDR3 is made up of 12 amino acids. V gave up 4 bases and J gave up 2 bases, with 7 bases separating them. CDR3 protein: CASSTPPYEQYF. The DNA for the CDR3 is TGTGCCAGCAGCACTCCTCCCTACGAGCAGTACTTC.

This clone has just one count. This rearrangement joins TRBV19 to TRBJ2-1, with D possibly matching TRBD1 (5 bases). This CDR3 contains 16 residues. Trimming removed 6 bases from V and 13 bases from J, with 28 bases in between. The germline V gene has CDR1 LNHDA and CDR2 SQIVND (reference sequence). The CDR3: CASSSSRVVKTLGQFF. In nucleotides, the CDR3 is TGTGCCAGTAGCTCCTCCAGGGTCGTGAAGACCCTAGGACAGTTCTTC.

The chain links TRBV29-1 to TRBJ1-2; TRBD1 might be the D (6 bases). CDR3 length: 14 amino acids. V lost 6 bases and J 0 bases, leaving 14 bases between the germline ends. Germline CDR1 SQVTM, CDR2 ANQGSEA. The chain's CDR3 is CSVPPRGPNYGYTF. Here the CDR3 DNA reads TGCAGCGTCCCCCCGCGGGGGCCTAACTATGGCTACACCTTC.

Regarding this clone: The sample has other DNA sequences that encode this CDR3 too. The chain joins TRBV30 to TRBJ2-7; the D gene is possibly TRBD2 (5 bases). Trimming shortened V by 0 bases and J by 1 base, and 10 bases separated the two germline ends. The germline CDR1 and CDR2 sequences are GTSNPN and SVGIG (reference sequence). The CDR3 covers 14 residues. The CDR3 region is CAWSVGGGSYEQYF. In DNA form, the CDR3 reads TGTGCCTGGAGTGTGGGTGGAGGATCCTACGAGCAGTACTTC.

The rearrangement uses TRBV28 and TRBJ1-2; D remains ambiguous. This CDR3 is built from 12 residues. CDR1 is MDHEN, CDR2 SYDVKM, per germline. Trimming took off 3 bases at V and 2 bases at J, with 4 bases between the two ends. The DNA of the CDR3 is TGTGCCAGCAGTTTTCAGAACTATGGCTACACCTTC. Protein product: CASSFQNYGYTF.

In DNA, the CDR3 is TGTGCCAGCAGCCGTTCGGCGGGACAGCGAAACTATGGCTACACCTTC. As protein: CASSRSAGQRNYGYTF. The V call is TRBV9, the J call TRBJ1-2, with 7 bases matching TRBD1. This CDR3 has 16 residues. V was pared by 4 bases and J by 2 bases, with 11 bases of the junction left unmatched. Germline CDR1 SGDLS, CDR2 YYNGEE.

The rearrangement joins TRBV9 to TRBJ1-1; a weak D match, TRBD1 (5 bases). V gave up 0 bases and J gave up 5 bases, with 14 bases separating them. Per the germline V gene, CDR1 is SGDLS and CDR2 is YYNGEE. CDR3 size: 15 residues. The CDR3 DNA sequence: TGTGCCAGCAGCGTAGGTCCAGGGTCAGGAACTGAAGCTTTCTTT. Protein sequence: CASSVGPGSGTEAFF.

The V call is TRBV7-9, the J call TRBJ1-6; D gene unclear. Germline-derived CDR1 and CDR2 are SEHNR and FQNEAQ (reference sequence). The germline V and J ends were trimmed by 3 bases and 4 bases, with 1 base remaining between them. CDR3 size: 12 residues. The CDR3 sequence is CASSFYNSPLHF. CDR3 in DNA: TGTGCCAGCAGCTTTTATAATTCACCCCTCCACTTT.

The rearrangement links TRBV7-8 to TRBJ1-2; 7 bases match TRBD1. The V gene end was trimmed by 5 bases and the J gene end by 4 bases; junction bases not matched to a gene: 7. This CDR3 region has 14 residues. Germline values: CDR1 SGHVS, CDR2 FQNEAQ. The CDR3 region is CASSPDRVIYGYTF. CDR3 coding DNA: TGTGCCAGCAGCCCCGACAGGGTAATCTATGGCTACACCTTC.

The chain carries TRBV13 and TRBJ2-3; no firm D call. V was shortened by 5 bases and J by 1 base, with 13 bases between the two germline ends. Germline V gene data show CDR1 as PRHDT and CDR2 as FYEKMQ (reference sequence). This CDR3 has 15 amino acids. The CDR3 here is CASSTRLTRTDTQYF. The DNA for the CDR3 is TGTGCCAGCAGCACCAGACTGACACGCACAGATACGCAGTATTTT.

The chain couples TRBV6-1 to TRBJ1-2; TRBD1 aligns across 7 bases. CDR1 is MNHNS, CDR2 SASEGT, per germline. The CDR3 has 15 amino acids. V trimming: 8 bases; J trimming: 3 bases; junction bases outside the gene matches: 12. CDR3 DNA sequence: TGTGCCAGCGAATCCGGGACAGTCGATGACTATGGCTACACCTTC. Translating gives CASESGTVDDYGYTF.

This chain connects TRBV12-5 to TRBJ2-5; 7 nucleotides line up with TRBD1. With V trimmed by 1 base and J by 4 bases, 6 bases remained unmatched. There are 15 residues in the CDR3. Germline CDR1 is LGHNT and CDR2 is FRNRAP. The CDR3 DNA follows: TGTGCTAGTGGTTTGGGGGAAAGACAGGGAGAGACCCAGTACTTC. Translated: CASGLGERQGETQYF.

The V call is TRBV5-1, the J call TRBJ2-5; D call uncertain. CDR3 length equals 16 residues. Germline V gives CDR1 SGHRS, CDR2 YFSETQ. Trimming removed 0 bases at V and 5 bases at J, with 17 bases between. Here the CDR3 reads CASSLESLSSTETQYF. DNA of the CDR3: TGCGCCAGCAGCTTGGAATCGCTCTCCAGTACGGAGACCCAGTACTTC.

The chain links TRBV6-5 to TRBJ1-2; 7 nucleotides agree with TRBD1. CDR3 size: 16 residues. Looked up from germline, CDR1 is MNHEY and CDR2 is SVGAGI. V lost 4 bases, J lost 1 base, and 9 bases stayed unmatched. CDR3 in amino acids: CASSWGTAPLNYGYTF. Here the CDR3 DNA reads TGTGCCAGCAGTTGGGGGACAGCTCCACTTAACTATGGCTACACCTTC.

The chain combines TRBV5-1 with TRBJ2-1; possibly TRBD1 or TRBD2 for D (5 bases each). Germline CDR1 reads SGHRS; CDR2 reads YFSETQ. The CDR3 runs to 14 residues. V was shortened by 4 bases and J by 6 bases, with 14 bases between the two germline ends. CDR3 protein: CASSPDRGSNEQFF. The CDR3 nucleotides are TGCGCCAGCAGCCCGGACCGGGGCTCCAATGAGCAGTTCTTC. Full variable domain (rest looked up from reference TRBV5-1 and TRBJ2-1): KAGVTQTPRYLIKTRGQQVTLSCSPISGHRSVSWYQQTPGQGLQFLFEYFSETQRNKGNFPGRFSGRQFSNSRSEMNVSTLELGDSALYLCASSPDRGSNEQFFGPGTRLTVL.

This rearrangement joins TRBV4-2 to TRBJ1-5; tentative D call: TRBD1 (5 bases). The germline CDR1 and CDR2 sequences are LGHNA and YNFKEQ. The CDR3 length is 13 residues. V lost 2 bases and J lost 6, with 8 bases in between. In nucleotides, the CDR3 is TGTGCCAGCAGCCAAAGAGGGACTCAGCCCCAGCATTTT. Encoded protein: CASSQRGTQPQHF.

The gene calls are TRBV14 and TRBJ2-1, with unresolved D. Trimming stripped 1 base from V and 0 bases from J, with 7 bases between. This CDR3 region has 15 residues. Germline V lookup: CDR1 SGHDN, CDR2 FVKESK. In DNA form, the CDR3 reads TGTGCCAGCAGCCAAGTTTATAGCTCCTACAATGAGCAGTTCTTC. This encodes CASSQVYSSYNEQFF.

The chain combines TRBV7-3 with TRBJ2-3; 13 nucleotides line up with TRBD2. V shed 3 bases, J shed 8 bases, and the junction held 14 bases outside the gene matches. Per the germline V gene, CDR1 is SGHTA and CDR2 is FQGTGA. This CDR3 has 18 amino acids. CDR3 bases: TGTGCCAGCAGCTTCTCCCCCCTACTAGCGGGGGGGTTGGGTACGCAGTATTTT. Its translation is CASSFSPLLAGGLGTQYF.

The count of this clone is one. The chain has TRBV5-4 and TRBJ1-6; unclear D gene. Germline V CDR1 and CDR2: SGHNT, YYREEE (reference sequence). V lost 4 bases and J lost 7, with 12 bases in between. The CDR3 extends over 14 amino acids. CDR3: CASSGESLNSPLHF. The CDR3 DNA is TGTGCCAGCAGCGGGGAGTCATTGAATTCACCCCTCCACTTT.

This clone was recorded only once. The chain recombines TRBV30 with TRBJ2-5; D not resolved. The CDR3 consists of 11 residues. V was trimmed by 2 bases and J by 2 bases, leaving 3 bases between them. The germline V gene has CDR1 GTSNPN and CDR2 SVGIG (reference sequence). The CDR3 sequence is CAWSSQETQYF. CDR3 in DNA: TGTGCCTGGAGTAGTCAAGAGACCCAGTACTTC.

The chain couples TRBV6-4 to TRBJ2-3; 7 nucleotides line up with TRBD2. This CDR3 has 15 residues. The germline CDR1 and CDR2 sequences are MRHNA and SNTAGT. V shed 2 bases, J shed 0 bases, and the junction held 2 bases outside the gene matches. The CDR3 DNA follows: TGTGCCAGCAGTGACGATAGCGGGAGCACAGATACGCAGTATTTT. Its protein product is CASSDDSGSTDTQYF.

The count of this clone is one. The genes are TRBV2 and TRBJ2-5; D not resolved. Trimming took off 1 base at V and 0 bases at J, with 6 bases between the two ends. Germline loops: CDR1 SNHLY, CDR2 FYNNEI. The CDR3 runs to 14 residues. The CDR3 here is CASSEVTDQETQYF. CDR3 nucleotide sequence: TGTGCCAGCAGTGAAGTAACAGACCAAGAGACCCAGTACTTC.

The CDR3 here is CASRASGSSDEQYF. CDR3 nucleotide sequence: TGTGCCAGCAGGGCTAGCGGGAGCTCAGACGAGCAGTACTTC. The chain joins TRBV28 to TRBJ2-7; TRBD2 agrees at 10 bases. CDR1 and CDR2 (germline): MDHEN, SYDVKM. J was trimmed by 5 bases and V by 6 bases; bases with no gene match: 7. The CDR3 has 14 amino acids.